The present T cell receptor beta chain was sequenced within a study of blood T cell repertoires in COVID-19. Study-level information: Acute and convalescent COVID-19 specimens originated in the United States, Italy and Spain. PBMCs, B-cell-depleted T cells, or T cells provided the cDNA or gDNA that made up the material.

The CDR3 contains 15 residues. From germline, CDR1 is SGHRS and CDR2 YFSETQ. V was pared by 4 bases and J by 2 bases, with 3 bases of the junction left unmatched. In the source study's methods: Estimated nucleated cell counts came from reference gene primer amplification. Sequencing was performed with immunoSEQ multiplex PCR; in TCRdb, only in-frame clones are kept and a portion is missing. Clonal size and the V and J genes are those of that table, whereas D and trimming came from the DNA. The sample includes approximately 190,000 clones, roughly 84% seen only once; the top ten take around 5.9%. This chain links TRBV5-1 with TRBJ2-1; the match to TRBD2 covers 10 bases. Sequencing input: peripheral blood. This receptor was taken from a middle-aged woman who had recovered from COVID-19. CDR3 nucleotide sequence: TGCGCCAGCAGCCGGACTAGCGGAACCTACAATGAGCAGTTCTTC. This sequence encodes CASSRTSGTYNEQFF.